These 24 T cell receptor beta chains share one sample of origin, sequenced in a study of T cell responses to AZD1222 COVID-19 vaccine. Assay: immunoSEQ multiplex PCR; the TCRdb copy retains only in-frame clones and omits some. The sample has roughly 150,000 clones, about 91% seen once. The sequencing here drew on peripheral blood, taken on day 0 of AZD1222 vaccination. Receptors originate from an adult in good health.

The J gene is TRBJ2-7, the V gene TRBV27, with 8 positions matching TRBD2. Germline V CDR1 and CDR2: MNHEY, SMNVEV (reference sequence). The CDR3 has 14 residues. V shed 11 bases and J 4 bases; nucleotides not matched to a gene: 13. The CDR3 DNA sequence: TGTGCCTCAAAGGGGGGACTAGGACAATACGAGCAGTACTTC. Its protein is CASKGGLGQYEQYF.

The rearrangement joins TRBV28 to TRBJ1-2; D is uncertain. In germline, CDR1 is MDHEN, CDR2 SYDVKM. This CDR3 region has 12 residues. V was trimmed by 2 bases and J by 4 bases, leaving 5 bases between them. The CDR3 nucleotides are TGTGCCAGCAGTTTAGTGCCCTATGGCTACACCTTC. Its protein product is CASSLVPYGYTF.

This rearrangement joins TRBV3-1 (or the pseudogene TRBV3-2) to TRBJ2-3; 16 nucleotides match TRBD2. This CDR3 has 19 residues. Germline trimming cut 3 bases from V and 5 bases from J; bases unmatched to any gene: 11. CDR1 and CDR2 (germline): LGHDT, YNNKEL (reference sequence). The CDR3 region has the DNA TGTGCCAGCAGCCATGTCCCGGGACTAGCGGGGGGGCCTATAGATACGCAGTATTTT. This gives the protein CASSHVPGLAGGPIDTQYF.

The chain carries TRBV12-3 or TRBV12-4 and TRBJ1-1; possible D gene TRBD1, 5 bases. This CDR3 has 11 amino acids. The germline V and J ends were trimmed by 5 bases and 11 bases, with 12 bases remaining between them. The CDR3 here is CASSPGGKAFF. CDR3 DNA: TGTGCCAGCAGTCCGGGGGGGAAGGCTTTCTTT.

V is TRBV19 and J is TRBJ2-1, with 8 bases lining up with TRBD2. The CDR3 contains 13 residues. The V and J ends lost 5 bases and 11 bases, in that order; junction bases with no gene match: 8. Germline V gene sequence: CDR1 LNHDA, CDR2 SQIVND (reference sequence). The CDR3 protein is CASSSLAGLKQFF. DNA of the CDR3: TGTGCCAGTAGTTCTTTAGCGGGGCTAAAGCAGTTCTTC.

The chain uses TRBV12-3 or TRBV12-4 and TRBJ1-2; no clear D. CDR3 length equals 13 residues. V lost 5 bases, J lost 8 bases, and 15 bases lay in between. The CDR3 bases are TGTGCCAGCAGTGCGCGGGATCCCGCCGGCTACACCTTC. Its protein product is CASSARDPAGYTF.

This chain joins TRBV3-1 (or the pseudogene TRBV3-2) and TRBJ1-2; possible D gene TRBD1, 6 bases. Germline V CDR1 and CDR2: LGHDT, YNNKEL (reference sequence). The CDR3 totals 14 residues. The CDR3 sequence: CAASWGGAVYGYTF. The CDR3 nucleotides are TGTGCGGCCTCTTGGGGGGGCGCGGTCTATGGCTACACCTTC.

The rearrangement links TRBV28 to TRBJ2-7; 9 positions match TRBD2. The germline gives CDR1 MDHEN, CDR2 SYDVKM. Trimming at V came to 3 bases and at J to 6 bases, leaving 18 bases not matched to a gene. The CDR3 covers 18 residues. Here the CDR3 reads CASSFDSKAGGLSGEQYF. As DNA, the CDR3 is TGTGCCAGCAGTTTTGACAGTAAGGCGGGAGGGCTAAGTGGCGAGCAGTACTTC. Filled out from reference TRBV28 and TRBJ2-7, the complete variable domain reads DVKVTQSSRYLVKRTGEKVFLECVQDMDHENMFWYRQDPGLGLRLIYFSYDVKMKEKGDIPEGYSVSREKKERFSLILESASTNQTSMYLCASSFDSKAGGLSGEQYFGPGTRLTVT.

CDR3 nucleotide sequence: TGTGCCAGCAGCCTGGGCTCCTATAATTCACCCCTCCACTTT. Translated: CASSLGSYNSPLHF. The rearrangement joins TRBV2 to TRBJ1-6; D gene unclear. The CDR3 spans 14 residues. From germline, CDR1 is SNHLY and CDR2 FYNNEI. V lost 6 bases and J lost 0, with 6 bases in between.

The chain has TRBV5-1 and TRBJ2-7; 7 bases match TRBD2. Germline lookup yields CDR1 SGHRS and CDR2 YFSETQ. The CDR3 contains 14 residues. The ends lost 0 bases at V and 0 bases at J; junction bases unmatched: 0. The CDR3 DNA is TGCGCCAGCAGCTTGGCTAGCGGCTCCTACGAGCAGTACTTC. Encoded protein: CASSLASGSYEQYF.

The V and J genes are TRBV5-1 and TRBJ2-5; D unclear. Germline loops: CDR1 SGHRS, CDR2 YFSETQ. This CDR3 is built from 13 residues. Trimming shortened V by 2 bases and J by 3 bases, and 8 bases separated the two germline ends. CDR3 loop: CASSFSGEETQYF. The DNA for the CDR3 is TGCGCCAGCAGCTTTTCAGGCGAAGAGACCCAGTACTTC.

A few counts support this clone. J is TRBJ1-1 and V is TRBV18; D remains ambiguous. The CDR3 covers 14 residues. Deletions cut 3 bases from V and 0 bases from J, with 8 bases between. Germline V gene lookup returns CDR1 KGHSH and CDR2 LQKENI. CDR3 protein: CASSPGPLNTEAFF. CDR3 nucleotides: TGTGCCAGCTCACCCGGGCCTCTGAACACTGAAGCTTTCTTT.

The rearrangement joins TRBV11-3 to TRBJ2-1; TRBD2 matches at 8 bases. Germline V gene sequence: CDR1 SGHNT, CDR2 YENEEA. The CDR3 sequence is 16 residues long. With V trimmed by 5 bases and J by 4 bases, 10 bases remained unmatched. The CDR3 sequence is CASSPHLAGKYNEQFF. The CDR3 region has the DNA TGTGCCAGCAGCCCACATTTAGCGGGAAAATACAATGAGCAGTTCTTC.

The V call is TRBV6-2 or TRBV6-3, the J call TRBJ1-5; no clear D gene. Trimming shortened V by 5 bases and J by 3 bases, and 8 bases separated the two germline ends. The CDR3 covers 13 residues. In germline, CDR1 is MNHEY, CDR2 SVGEGT. The DNA of the CDR3 is TGTGCCAGCAGTCACCCCCCCAATCAGCCCCAGCATTTT. Translating it yields CASSHPPNQPQHF.

The CDR3 nucleotides are TGCGCCAGCAGCTTGTCTAGCGGGGGGTACAATGAGCAGTTCTTC. Translated: CASSLSSGGYNEQFF. The rearrangement joins TRBV5-1 to TRBJ2-1; 11 positions match TRBD2. The length of the CDR3 is 15 residues. V was pared by 1 base and J by 4 bases, with 1 base of the junction left unmatched. Germline lookup yields CDR1 SGHRS and CDR2 YFSETQ.

This sequence joins TRBV11-2 and TRBJ1-6; no clear D gene. The germline V gene has CDR1 SGHAT and CDR2 FQNNGV. The V gene lost 1 base and the J gene lost 7 bases, with 2 bases spanning the gap. The CDR3 spans 12 residues. CDR3: CASSLVNSPLHF. In nucleotides, the CDR3 is TGTGCCAGCAGCTTAGTAAATTCACCCCTCCACTTT.

The chain recombines TRBV9 with TRBJ2-1; 14 positions match TRBD2. CDR1 is SGDLS and CDR2 is YYNGEE in the germline V gene. The CDR3 has 14 residues. J was trimmed by 10 bases and V by 4 bases; bases with no gene match: 4. Here the CDR3 DNA reads TGTGCCAGCAGCCCGGGACTAGCGGGAGTCGAGCAGTTCTTC. As protein: CASSPGLAGVEQFF.

The chain uses TRBV5-1 and TRBJ2-5; D possibly corresponds to TRBD1 (5 bases). Trimming cost V 0 bases and J 3 bases, with 12 bases left between them. Per germline, CDR1 SGHRS and CDR2 YFSETQ. CDR3 size: 15 residues. The CDR3 DNA reads as TGCGCCAGCAGCTTGGGGGGCCCGGATGAAGAGACCCAGTACTTC. This sequence encodes CASSLGGPDEETQYF.

This clone was counted a single time. The chain is built from TRBV4-1 and TRBJ1-1, with D hard to call. This CDR3 is 15 amino acids long. Germline loops: CDR1 MGHRA, CDR2 YSYEKL. V lost 2 bases and J lost 1, with 11 bases in between. DNA for the CDR3: TGCGCCAGCAGCCAAACCTCCCGGACGAACACTGAAGCTTTCTTT. It translates to CASSQTSRTNTEAFF.

This clone was seen more than once but under ten times. This chain joins TRBV7-2 and TRBJ2-7, with 11 bases identical to TRBD2. CDR3 length equals 15 residues. Germline V gives CDR1 SGHTA, CDR2 FQGNSA. V trimming: 6 bases; J trimming: 0 bases; junction bases outside the gene matches: 4. CDR3: CASRPTSGSSYEQYF. The CDR3 nucleotides read TGTGCCAGCAGACCCACTAGCGGGAGCTCCTACGAGCAGTACTTC.

The chain combines TRBV10-2 with TRBJ1-1, with D possibly being TRBD1 (6 bases). Germline CDR1 is WSHSY and CDR2 is SAAADI. V was pared by 2 bases and J by 1 base, with 11 bases between. The CDR3 totals 15 residues. DNA of the CDR3: TGCGCCAGCAGTGAGGCGGGGGCGAGGAACACTGAAGCTTTCTTT. This encodes CASSEAGARNTEAFF.

This chain joins TRBV30 and TRBJ2-7; the D gene is possibly TRBD1 (6 bases). The CDR3 has 13 residues. V lost 2 bases and J lost 6, with 14 bases in between. Germline loops: CDR1 GTSNPN, CDR2 SVGIG (reference sequence). The CDR3: CAWSTGRGREQYF. CDR3 nucleotide sequence: TGTGCCTGGAGTACCGGCAGGGGACGCGAGCAGTACTTC.

V gene TRBV6-1 combines with J gene TRBJ1-4; D might be TRBD1 (5 bases). This CDR3 is 13 amino acids long. Germline V gene data show CDR1 as MNHNS and CDR2 as SASEGT. V lost 3 bases and J lost 4, with 6 bases in between. The CDR3 loop reads CASSETVNEKLFF. Written as DNA, the CDR3 is TGTGCCAGCAGTGAGACAGTTAATGAAAAACTGTTTTTT.

The chain recombines TRBV3-1 (or the pseudogene TRBV3-2) with TRBJ2-7; D possibly matches TRBD1 or TRBD2 (5 bases each). Looked up from germline, CDR1 is LGHDT and CDR2 is YNNKEL (reference sequence). The V and J ends lost 1 base and 0 bases respectively, with 13 bases between them. The CDR3 loop spans 16 amino acids. CDR3 amino acids: CASSQATWGFSYEQYF. In DNA, the CDR3 is TGTGCCAGCAGCCAAGCAACTTGGGGGTTCTCCTACGAGCAGTACTTC.